The entry below gives a single T cell receptor beta chain sequence along with its context. Sample treatment: preoperative locoregional IRX-2 cytokine immunotherapy. The data derive from a study of preoperative IRX-2 immunotherapy in early breast cancer. Sequenced by immunoSEQ multiplex PCR; TCRdb stores in-frame clones only, minus some. The table shows about 98,000 clones, with roughly 88% occurring only once. CDR1 is MDHEN and CDR2 is SYDVKM in the germline V gene. J gave up 10 bases and V 5 bases, and 2 bases lay outside the gene matches. The CDR3 extends over 14 amino acids. The J gene is TRBJ2-1, the V gene TRBV28, with 16 bases lining up with TRBD2. The sample in question was tumor tissue, obtained after IRX-2 immunotherapy. The clonotype comes from a human donor with breast cancer. The CDR3 sequence: CASSGTSGRAEQFF. For the CDR3, the DNA is TGTGCCAGCAGTGGGACTAGCGGGAGGGCGGAGCAGTTCTTC. Full variable domain (missing parts from reference TRBV28 and TRBJ2-1): DVKVTQSSRYLVKRTGEKVFLECVQDMDHENMFWYRQDPGLGLRLIYFSYDVKMKEKGDIPEGYSVSREKKERFSLILESASTNQTSMYLCASSGTSGRAEQFFGPGTRLTVL.